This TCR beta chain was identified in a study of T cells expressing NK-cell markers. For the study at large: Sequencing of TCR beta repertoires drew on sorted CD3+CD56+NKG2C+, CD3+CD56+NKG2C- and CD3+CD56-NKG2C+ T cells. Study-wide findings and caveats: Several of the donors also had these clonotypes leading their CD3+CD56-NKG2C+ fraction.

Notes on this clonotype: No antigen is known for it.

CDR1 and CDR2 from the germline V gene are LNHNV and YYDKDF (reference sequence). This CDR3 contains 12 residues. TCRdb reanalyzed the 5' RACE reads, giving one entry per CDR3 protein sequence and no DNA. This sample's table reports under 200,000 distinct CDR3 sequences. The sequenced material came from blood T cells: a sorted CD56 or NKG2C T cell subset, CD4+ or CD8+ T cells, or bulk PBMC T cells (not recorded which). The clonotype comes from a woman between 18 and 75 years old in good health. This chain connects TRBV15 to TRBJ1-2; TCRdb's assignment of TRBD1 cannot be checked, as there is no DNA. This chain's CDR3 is CATSRAGAGYTF. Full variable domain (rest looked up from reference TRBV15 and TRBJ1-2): DAMVIQNPRYQVTQFGKPVTLSCSQTLNHNVMYWYQQKSSQAPKLLFHYYDKDFNNEADTPDNFQSRRPNTSFCFLDIRSPGLGDTAMYLCATSRAGAGYTFGSGTRLTVV.